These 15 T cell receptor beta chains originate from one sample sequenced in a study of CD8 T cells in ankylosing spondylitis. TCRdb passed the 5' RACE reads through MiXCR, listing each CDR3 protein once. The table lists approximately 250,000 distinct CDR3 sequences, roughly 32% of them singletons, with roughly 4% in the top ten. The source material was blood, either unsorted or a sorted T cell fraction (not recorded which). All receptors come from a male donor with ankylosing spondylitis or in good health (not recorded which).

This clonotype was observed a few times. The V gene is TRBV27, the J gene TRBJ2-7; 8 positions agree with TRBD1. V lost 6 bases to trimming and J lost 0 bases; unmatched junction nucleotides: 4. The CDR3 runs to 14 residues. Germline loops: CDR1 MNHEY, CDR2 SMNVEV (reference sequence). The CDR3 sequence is CASSPRGHSYEQYF. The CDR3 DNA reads TGTGCCAGCAGCCCCAGGGGGCACTCCTACGAGCAGTACTTC.

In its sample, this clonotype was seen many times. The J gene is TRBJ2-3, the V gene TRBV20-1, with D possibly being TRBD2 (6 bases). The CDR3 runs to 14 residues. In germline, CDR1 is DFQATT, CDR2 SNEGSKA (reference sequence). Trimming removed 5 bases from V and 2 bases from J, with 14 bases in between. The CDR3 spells CSALRGGPTDTQYF. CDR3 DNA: TGCAGTGCTTTACGTGGAGGGCCCACAGATACGCAGTATTTT.

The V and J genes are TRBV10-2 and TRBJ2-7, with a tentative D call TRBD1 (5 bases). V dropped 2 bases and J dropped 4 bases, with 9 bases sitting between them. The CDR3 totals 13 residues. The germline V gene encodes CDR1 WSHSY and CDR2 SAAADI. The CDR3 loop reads CASSEQTEYEQYF. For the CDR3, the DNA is TGCGCCAGCAGTGAGCAGACAGAATACGAGCAGTACTTC.

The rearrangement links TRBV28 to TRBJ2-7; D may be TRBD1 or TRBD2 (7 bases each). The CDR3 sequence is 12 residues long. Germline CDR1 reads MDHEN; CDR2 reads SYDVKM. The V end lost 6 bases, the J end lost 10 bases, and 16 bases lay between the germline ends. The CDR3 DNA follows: TGTGCCAGCAGCTCGACAGGGAGGGGCCAGTACTTC. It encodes CASSSTGRGQYF.

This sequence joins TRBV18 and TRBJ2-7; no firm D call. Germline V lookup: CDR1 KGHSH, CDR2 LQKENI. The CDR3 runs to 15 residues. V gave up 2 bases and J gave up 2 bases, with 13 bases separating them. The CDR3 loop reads CASSPRPQAPYEQYF. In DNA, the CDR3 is TGTGCCAGCTCACCAAGACCCCAGGCCCCCTACGAGCAGTACTTC.

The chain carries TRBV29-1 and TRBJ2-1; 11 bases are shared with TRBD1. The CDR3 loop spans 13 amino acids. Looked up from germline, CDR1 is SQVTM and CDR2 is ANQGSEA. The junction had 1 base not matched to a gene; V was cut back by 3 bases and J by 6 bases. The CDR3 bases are TGCAGCGTTGAGGGGACAGGGGGCAATGAGCAGTTCTTC. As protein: CSVEGTGGNEQFF.

The DNA of the CDR3 is TGTGCCAGCAGCCCCTCTATTAGCTTGGCCAAAAACATTCAGTACTTC. Residues: CASSPSISLAKNIQYF. The chain is built from TRBV6-1 and TRBJ2-4; D gene ambiguous. The CDR3 length is 16 residues. The V and J ends lost 6 bases and 1 base respectively, with 16 bases between them. Looked up from germline, CDR1 is MNHNS and CDR2 is SASEGT.

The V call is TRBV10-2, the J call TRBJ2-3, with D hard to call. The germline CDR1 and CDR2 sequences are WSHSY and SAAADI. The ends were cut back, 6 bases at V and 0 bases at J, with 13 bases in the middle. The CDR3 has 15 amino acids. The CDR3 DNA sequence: TGCGCCAGCAGACCCCAACGAGCTAGCACAGATACGCAGTATTTT. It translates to CASRPQRASTDTQYF.

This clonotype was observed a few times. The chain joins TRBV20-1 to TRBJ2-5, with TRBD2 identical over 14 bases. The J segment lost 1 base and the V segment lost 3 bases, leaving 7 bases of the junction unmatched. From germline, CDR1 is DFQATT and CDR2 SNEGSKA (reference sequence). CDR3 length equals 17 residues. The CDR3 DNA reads TGCAGTGCTAGGGGACTAGCGGGGGCCCACACCCAAGAGACCCAGTACTTC. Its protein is CSARGLAGAHTQETQYF.

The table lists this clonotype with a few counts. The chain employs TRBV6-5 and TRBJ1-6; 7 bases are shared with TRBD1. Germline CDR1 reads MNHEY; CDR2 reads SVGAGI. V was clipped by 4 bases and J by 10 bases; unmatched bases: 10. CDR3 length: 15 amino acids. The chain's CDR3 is CASSFGDRVGSPLHF. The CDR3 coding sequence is TGTGCCAGCAGTTTCGGAGACAGGGTTGGATCACCCCTCCACTTT.

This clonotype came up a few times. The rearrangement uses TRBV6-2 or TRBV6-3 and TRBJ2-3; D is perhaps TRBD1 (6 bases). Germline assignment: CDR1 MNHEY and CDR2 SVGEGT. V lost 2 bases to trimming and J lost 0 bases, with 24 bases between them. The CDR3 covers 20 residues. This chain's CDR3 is CASSYQVSTTHRESTDTQYF. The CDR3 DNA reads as TGTGCCAGCAGTTACCAAGTATCGACAACCCACAGGGAGAGCACAGATACGCAGTATTTT.

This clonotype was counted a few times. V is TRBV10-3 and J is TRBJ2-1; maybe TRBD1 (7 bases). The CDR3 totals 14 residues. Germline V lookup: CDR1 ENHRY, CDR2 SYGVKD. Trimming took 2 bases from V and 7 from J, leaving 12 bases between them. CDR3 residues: CAISETGEENEQFF. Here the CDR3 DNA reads TGTGCCATCAGTGAGACAGGGGAGGAGAATGAGCAGTTCTTC.

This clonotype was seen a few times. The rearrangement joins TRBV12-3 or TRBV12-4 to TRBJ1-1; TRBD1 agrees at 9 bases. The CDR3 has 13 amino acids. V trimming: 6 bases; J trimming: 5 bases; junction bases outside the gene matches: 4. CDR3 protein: CASSQTGGTEAFF. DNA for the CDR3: TGTGCCAGCAGCCAGACAGGGGGAACTGAAGCTTTCTTT.

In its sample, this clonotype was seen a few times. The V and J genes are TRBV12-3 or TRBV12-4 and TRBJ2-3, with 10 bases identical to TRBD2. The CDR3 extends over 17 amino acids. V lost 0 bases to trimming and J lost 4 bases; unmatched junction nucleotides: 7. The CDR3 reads CASSLAVNSGGADTQYF. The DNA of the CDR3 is TGTGCCAGCAGTTTAGCGGTGAACAGCGGGGGGGCAGATACGCAGTATTTT.

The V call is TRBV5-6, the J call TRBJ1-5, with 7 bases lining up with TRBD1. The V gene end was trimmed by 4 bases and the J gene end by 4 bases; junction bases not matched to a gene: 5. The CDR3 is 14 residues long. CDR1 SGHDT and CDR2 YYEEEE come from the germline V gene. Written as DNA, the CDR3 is TGTGCCAGCAGCACCGGGACAGCAAATCAGCCCCAGCATTTT. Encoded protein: CASSTGTANQPQHF.